This T cell receptor beta chain was found in a study of radiotherapy plus CTLA-4 blockade in lung cancer. Looking at the study overall: Among patients, less than 20% showed objective responses, and about 31% had disease control.

To note about this clone: Its specificity is not known.

Repertoires were generated with immunoSEQ multiplex PCR, while TCRdb's copy carries only in-frame clones and drops some. The sample contains roughly 68,000 clones, around 82% of which appear only once. Germline V gene data show CDR1 as SGDLS and CDR2 as YYNGEE. The junction had 6 bases not matched to a gene; V was cut back by 0 bases and J by 6 bases. CDR3 length equals 15 residues. The study treated chemo-refractory metastatic non-small-cell lung cancer patients with focal radiation plus ipilimumab CTLA-4 blockade. General study results and limits: TCR clones from tumors expanded in blood after radiotherapy plus ipilimumab.

The sequenced sample was peripheral blood, obtained from a patient treated with radiotherapy plus ipilimumab. The chain links TRBV9 to TRBJ1-5; 7 nucleotides match TRBD1. The sequence was collected from a human donor with non-small cell lung cancer who had a complete response to radiotherapy plus ipilimumab. CDR3 DNA: TGTGCCAGCAGCGTAGGAGGAGGGGGCGGTCAGCCCCAGCATTTT. Amino acids: CASSVGGGGGQPQHF.